The rows below give T cell receptor beta chains drawn from one sample of a study of tumor-infiltrating lymphocytes in oesophageal squamous cell carcinoma. Via MiXCR, TCRdb re-called the PCR reads, giving one row per CDR3 protein. The profile shows some 20,000 distinct CDR3 sequences, less than 55% of them singletons. What was sequenced was normal esophageal tissue next to the tumor. The source of these receptors is a female donor with esophageal squamous cell carcinoma. Both conserved end residues are trimmed from each CDR3.

cdr3_length	v_call	j_call	cdr3_aa
15	TRBV7-8	TRBJ1-5	ASSLAVQGTSDQPQH
13	TRBV11-2	TRBJ2-5	ASSSQGFQLETQY
11	TRBV7-9	TRBJ2-4	ASSLVGKGEQY
10	TRBV12-3/TRBV12-4	TRBJ2-7	ASSFSPFEQY
13	TRBV7-6	-	ASSSDREVSYEQY
13	TRBV7-2	TRBJ2-7	ASSPFEGGPYEQY
13	TRBV6-1	TRBJ1-3	ASSPLGGIGNTIY
11	TRBV6-1	TRBJ1-1	ASRTIGVTEAF
14	TRBV10-3	TRBJ2-6	AIATGSQAGANVLT
13	TRBV12-3/TRBV12-4	TRBJ2-3	ASSPSPGAQDTQY
13	TRBV20-1	TRBJ1-1	SARVASKPSTEAF
10	TRBV7-3	TRBJ2-5	ASSLDGGTQY
10	TRBV7-8	-	ASSLVINEQF
17	TRBV6-1	TRBJ1-1	ASSESAQGQGAWNTEAF
12	TRBV7-2	TRBJ2-1	ASSLQAGANEQF
18	TRBV6-1	TRBJ2-6	ASSETFRDRGLAGANVLT
11	TRBV6-6	TRBJ1-5	ASSYSGEQPQH
11	TRBV10-3	-	AISTYREHEQF
12	TRBV28	-	ASSATSGSYEQY
11	TRBV18	TRBJ2-5	ASSLGRSNEQY
13	TRBV7-6	TRBJ2-1	ASSLRAVAYNEQF
11	TRBV11-2	TRBJ2-7	ASSWGTSGIQY
12	TRBV6-8	-	ASSQRADGDTQY
15	TRBV6-1	-	ASNPPGSGRSYNEQY
13	TRBV28	TRBJ1-5	ASSSAAGSNQPQH
13	TRBV24-1	TRBJ1-2	ATSDSTIDRDGYT
13	TRBV7-9	-	ASSLRGQNSYEQY
15	TRBV7-8	TRBJ2-3	ASSLEQIGGQTDTQY
11	TRBV10-3	-	AISDRGAETQY
12	TRBV7-2	TRBJ1-4	ASSLEGPGEKLF
14	TRBV2	TRBJ2-3	ASRSSPGLAMGEQY
13	TRBV27	TRBJ2-1	ASSTRLAGGNEQF
14	TRBV14	TRBJ2-6	ASSPRAGGPPTSST
17	TRBV7-8	TRBJ1-2	ASSLLAGTGGRANYGYT
13	TRBV5-1	TRBJ1-5	ASSLGQGMNQPQH
14	TRBV12-3/TRBV12-4	-	ASRDSGTGAYNEQF
12	TRBV7-8	TRBJ2-7	ASSLVAGGLEQY
9	TRBV10-2	TRBJ1-4	ASRGGEKLF
16	TRBV7-8	-	ASSLAGQGPWGKNEQF
15	TRBV7-6	TRBJ2-1	ASSPSPSGRAINEQF
11	TRBV11-2	TRBJ2-3	ASSLTISDTQY
13	TRBV7-9	TRBJ2-3	ASSYLAGITGELY
12	TRBV7-3	-	ASSRDSLSYEQY
13	TRBV11-3	TRBJ2-6	ASSPGTSGANVLT
14	TRBV19	TRBJ2-1	ASSISGLAGGNEQF